This T cell receptor (beta chain) emerged from a study of control samples from healthy donors and cancer patients. Measured with immunoSEQ multiplex PCR; TCRdb has only the in-frame clones, and not every one. This sample carries tens of thousands of clones, 65% to 80% of them seen once, and the ten largest clones take roughly a fifth. This clone has a handful of counts. CDR1 and CDR2 from the germline V gene are SNHLY and FYNNEI. The V and J ends lost 8 bases and 0 bases respectively, with 17 bases between them. The CDR3 covers 16 residues. The sequencing input was PBMCs. The clonotype comes from a man in his fifties or sixties with head and neck cancer. V and J are TRBV2 and TRBJ1-3; possible D gene TRBD1, 5 bases. The CDR3 region is CASHRDGVISGNTIYF. The CDR3, as DNA: TGTGCCAGCCACCGGGACGGCGTTATCTCTGGAAACACCATATATTTT.